These 23 T cell receptor beta chains came from one sample sequenced in a study of blood T cell repertoires in COVID-19. Clones were sequenced by immunoSEQ multiplex PCR, and TCRdb holds only the in-frame ones, with some missing. The sample holds about 43,000 clones, about 85% seen once. The sample taken for sequencing was peripheral blood. Source of these receptors: an elderly woman with acute or convalescent COVID-19.

The V gene is TRBV7-8, the J gene TRBJ2-3; a weak D match, TRBD2 (5 bases). CDR3 length: 16 amino acids. Germline CDR1 SGHVS, CDR2 FQNEAQ. V shed 5 bases and J shed 4 bases, with 19 bases lying between them. For the CDR3, the DNA is TGTGCCAGCAGCCGCACTTCCCCCCCCGGGGCAGATACGCAGTATTTT. It specifies CASSRTSPPGADTQYF.

This chain connects TRBV30 to TRBJ1-2; maybe TRBD1 (5 bases). This CDR3 has 13 residues. Looked up from germline, CDR1 is GTSNPN and CDR2 is SVGIG (reference sequence). The ends were cut back, 4 bases at V and 8 bases at J, with 17 bases in the middle. The CDR3 coding sequence is TGTGCCTGGATTATTGACGGGTGGGGCGGCTACACCTTC. This translates into CAWIIDGWGGYTF.

The rearrangement joins TRBV18 to TRBJ1-1; 7 bases map to TRBD1. The J segment lost 1 base and the V segment lost 6 bases, leaving 2 bases of the junction unmatched. The germline CDR1 and CDR2 sequences are KGHSH and LQKENI. This CDR3 is 13 amino acids long. The DNA for the CDR3 is TGTGCCAGCTCGAGGGACAGGAACACTGAAGCTTTCTTT. This gives the protein CASSRDRNTEAFF.

CDR3 nucleotide sequence: TGTGCCAGCAGCCGGGACAGGGGCACAGATACGCAGTATTTT. It codes for CASSRDRGTDTQYF. This chain connects TRBV5-4 to TRBJ2-3; the match to TRBD1 covers 9 bases. The germline gives CDR1 SGHNT, CDR2 YYREEE (reference sequence). The CDR3 consists of 14 residues. V lost 4 bases, J lost 1 base, and 1 base stayed unmatched.

The chain combines TRBV11-2 with TRBJ1-3, with D tentatively TRBD1 (6 bases). This CDR3 has 15 amino acids. CDR1 is SGHAT, CDR2 FQNNGV, per germline. The V gene lost 3 bases and the J gene lost 1 base, with 10 bases spanning the gap. This CDR3 reads CASSFLRGSGNTIYF. CDR3 bases: TGTGCCAGCAGCTTCCTCAGGGGTTCTGGAAACACCATATATTTT. Together with reference TRBV11-2 and TRBJ1-3, the CDR3 gives the full variable domain: EAGVAQSPRYKIIEKRQSVAFWCNPISGHATLYWYQQILGQGPKLLIQFQNNGVVDDSQLPKDRFSAERLKGVDSTLKIQPAKLEDSAVYLCASSFLRGSGNTIYFGEGSWLTVV.

This chain joins TRBV27 and TRBJ1-6, with D possibly TRBD1 on 6 matching bases. Germline CDR1 is MNHEY and CDR2 is SMNVEV (reference sequence). This CDR3 comprises 15 residues. Trimming removed 4 bases at V and 5 bases at J, with 12 bases between. The CDR3 is CASSSLGQHNSPLHF. CDR3 sequence (DNA): TGTGCCAGCAGTTCATTAGGACAGCATAATTCACCCCTCCACTTT.

This clone came up once. The chain employs TRBV7-9 and TRBJ2-1, with a weak D call TRBD2 (5 bases). CDR3 length: 16 residues. V lost 4 bases and J lost 2, with 15 bases in between. Germline CDR1 reads SEHNR; CDR2 reads FQNEAQ (reference sequence). CDR3 bases: TGTGCCAGCAGCTCCCTTTGGACGGGAACCTACAATGAGCAGTTCTTC. It yields the protein CASSSLWTGTYNEQFF. Filled out from reference TRBV7-9 and TRBJ2-1, the complete variable domain reads DTGVSQNPRHKITKRGQNVTFRCDPISEHNRLYWYRQTLGQGPEFLTYFQNEAQLEKSRLLSDRFSAERPKGSFSTLEIQRTEQGDSAMYLCASSSLWTGTYNEQFFGPGTRLTVL.

This chain connects TRBV7-9 to TRBJ2-7; 12 nucleotides line up with TRBD2. Germline V CDR1 and CDR2: SEHNR, FQNEAQ (reference sequence). This CDR3 region has 16 residues. V was clipped by 4 bases and J by 8 bases; unmatched bases: 12. The CDR3 loop reads CASSSLTALAGGQQYF. CDR3 in DNA: TGTGCCAGCAGCTCTCTGACAGCTCTAGCGGGGGGGCAGCAGTACTTC.

The genes are TRBV21-1 and TRBJ1-1; TRBD1, the table's D call, was not compared with the DNA. TRBV21-1 is tagged as a pseudogene. The length of the CDR3 is 15 residues. CDR3 loop: CASSKARYGDSEAFF. CDR3 DNA sequence: TGTGCCAGCAGCAAAGCGAGATATGGAGACAGTGAAGCTTTCTTT.

V is TRBV3-1 (or the pseudogene TRBV3-2) and J is TRBJ1-2, with no clear D. The CDR3 is 12 residues long. Between the trimmed V and J ends, which lost 4 bases and 6 bases, there was a span of 9 bases. Germline CDR1 and CDR2: LGHDT and YNNKEL (reference sequence). The CDR3 reads CASSLERHGYTF. For the CDR3, the DNA is TGTGCCAGCAGCCTGGAGAGGCATGGCTACACCTTC.

The gene calls are TRBV20-1 and TRBJ2-3; a possible D gene is TRBD1 (6 bases). Germline CDR1 and CDR2: DFQATT and SNEGSKA (reference sequence). This CDR3 spans 14 amino acids. V was shortened by 3 bases and J by 5 bases, with 15 bases between the two germline ends. The CDR3 DNA reads TGCAGTGCTAGTGGGGGCGAAGTTCGAGATACGCAGTATTTT. It codes for CSASGGEVRDTQYF.

The chain has TRBV5-1 and TRBJ2-2; 8 bases are shared with TRBD2. The germline V gene encodes CDR1 SGHRS and CDR2 YFSETQ. Unmatched junction bases numbered 10, after V lost 4 bases and J lost 5 bases. The length of the CDR3 is 16 residues. CDR3 in amino acids: CASSETGGPETGELFF. The CDR3 nucleotides are TGCGCCAGCAGCGAAACGGGGGGGCCGGAAACCGGGGAGCTGTTTTTT.

The chain links TRBV2 to TRBJ2-2; 8 bases align to TRBD1. V was clipped by 3 bases and J by 0 bases; unmatched bases: 6. Germline CDR1 SNHLY, CDR2 FYNNEI. This CDR3 has 17 amino acids. The CDR3 reads CASSDRRTGSNTGELFF. The CDR3, as DNA: TGTGCCAGCAGTGACCGGAGGACAGGGTCGAACACCGGGGAGCTGTTTTTT.

This chain connects TRBV24-1 to TRBJ2-3; 10 nucleotides match TRBD2. CDR3 length: 15 residues. Germline V gene sequence: CDR1 KGHDR, CDR2 SFDVKD. V shed 5 bases, J shed 7 bases, and the junction held 8 bases outside the gene matches. CDR3 in amino acids: CATSGLGTSENTQYF. The CDR3 DNA reads TGTGCCACCAGTGGATTGGGGACTAGCGAGAATACGCAGTATTTT.

The chain has TRBV4-3 and TRBJ1-2; TRBD1 might be the D (5 bases). Germline V gives CDR1 LGHNA, CDR2 YSLEER. The CDR3 loop spans 15 amino acids. The ends were cut back, 1 base at V and 4 bases at J, with 13 bases in the middle. CDR3 DNA: TGCGCCAGCAGCCAAGTACCCGACAGTCCCTATGGCTACACCTTC. This sequence encodes CASSQVPDSPYGYTF.

The J gene is TRBJ2-1, the V gene TRBV4-1; tentative D call: TRBD2 (5 bases). V gave up 1 base and J gave up 4 bases, with 11 bases separating them. The CDR3 is made up of 15 amino acids. Germline-derived CDR1 and CDR2 are MGHRA and YSYEKL. CDR3 in amino acids: CASSQAERSYNEQFF. CDR3 nucleotide sequence: TGCGCCAGCAGCCAAGCTGAGCGGAGTTACAATGAGCAGTTCTTC.

This clone was recorded once. The V and J genes are TRBV12-3 or TRBV12-4 and TRBJ1-1; D is unclear. V shed 3 bases and J shed 0 bases, with 2 bases lying between them. This CDR3 comprises 12 residues. The CDR3 sequence: CASSFMNTEAFF. CDR3 coding DNA: TGTGCCAGCAGTTTTATGAACACTGAAGCTTTCTTT.

The chain couples TRBV30 to TRBJ1-5, with D uncertain. Trimming removed 6 bases from V and 0 bases from J, with 9 bases in between. Germline V lookup: CDR1 GTSNPN, CDR2 SVGIG (reference sequence). The CDR3 loop spans 13 amino acids. The CDR3 nucleotides are TGTGCCTGTGCAGACACTAGCAATCAGCCCCAGCATTTT. This codes for CACADTSNQPQHF.

J is TRBJ2-1 and V is TRBV19, with D tentatively TRBD1 (6 bases). The CDR3 has 14 residues. CDR1 LNHDA and CDR2 SQIVND come from the germline V gene (reference sequence). V gave up 7 bases and J gave up 3 bases, with 13 bases separating them. The CDR3 bases are TGTGCCAGTACCCCGGGACATAACTACAATGAGCAGTTCTTC. This translates into CASTPGHNYNEQFF. The whole variable domain, remainder taken from reference TRBV19 and TRBJ2-1, is DGGITQSPKYLFRKEGQNVTLSCEQNLNHDAMYWYRQDPGQGLRLIYYSQIVNDFQKGDIAEGYSVSREKKESFPLTVTSAQKNPTAFYLCASTPGHNYNEQFFGPGTRLTVL.

This rearrangement joins TRBV19 to TRBJ1-2; 8 bases align to TRBD1. CDR1 is LNHDA, CDR2 SQIVND, per germline (reference sequence). This CDR3 comprises 15 residues. Trimming took 7 bases from V and 3 from J; bases not matched to a gene: 10. The CDR3 DNA is TGTGCCAGTAAGGGGACAGGCGGCGGGGACTATGGCTACACCTTC. It specifies CASKGTGGGDYGYTF.

This chain uses TRBV28 with TRBJ2-7; possibly TRBD1 for D (6 bases). The V and J ends lost 2 bases and 2 bases respectively, with 13 bases between them. This CDR3 has 15 residues. Germline assignment: CDR1 MDHEN and CDR2 SYDVKM. This chain's CDR3 is CASSLTTGPAYEQYF. CDR3 nucleotide sequence: TGTGCCAGCAGTTTAACGACAGGACCAGCCTACGAGCAGTACTTC.

V is TRBV5-8 and J is TRBJ1-2; a possible D gene is TRBD1 (6 bases). Per the germline V gene, CDR1 is SGHTS and CDR2 is YDEGEE. Trimming stripped 1 base from V and 7 bases from J, with 11 bases between. The CDR3 consists of 13 residues. This chain's CDR3 is CASSLYRAGGYTF. DNA for the CDR3: TGTGCCAGCAGCTTGTACAGGGCGGGTGGCTACACCTTC.

The rearrangement links TRBV6-4 to TRBJ1-2; D not resolved. The germline CDR1 and CDR2 sequences are MRHNA and SNTAGT. The V end lost 7 bases, the J end lost 0 bases, and 18 bases lay between the germline ends. The CDR3 has 16 amino acids. The CDR3, as DNA: TGTGCCAGCAACCCACCCAACTCCGAGACTAACTATGGCTACACCTTC. The encoded protein is CASNPPNSETNYGYTF.